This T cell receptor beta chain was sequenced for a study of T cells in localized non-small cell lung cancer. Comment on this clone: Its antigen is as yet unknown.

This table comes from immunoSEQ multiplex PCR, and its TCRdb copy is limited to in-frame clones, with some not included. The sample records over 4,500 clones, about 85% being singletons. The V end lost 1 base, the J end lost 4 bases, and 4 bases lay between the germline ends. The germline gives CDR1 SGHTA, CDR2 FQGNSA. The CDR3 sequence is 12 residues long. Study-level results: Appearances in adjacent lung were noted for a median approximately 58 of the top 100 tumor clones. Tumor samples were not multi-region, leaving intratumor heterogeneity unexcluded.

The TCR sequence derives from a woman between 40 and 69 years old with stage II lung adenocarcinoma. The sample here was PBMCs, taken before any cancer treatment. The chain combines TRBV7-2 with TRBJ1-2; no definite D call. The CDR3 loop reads CASSLELYGYTF. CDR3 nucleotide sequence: TGTGCCAGCAGCTTAGAACTCTATGGCTACACCTTC.